These T cell receptor beta chains were read from a single sample in a study of sequential checkpoint blockade in melanoma. TCRdb keeps only in-frame clones here, not all; method: immunoSEQ multiplex PCR. The repertoire holds 1,500 to 2,500 clones, approximately 48% seen once, with over 25% in the top ten. Sequenced here: CD8+ T cells sorted from blood (inferred from file names), sampled from a patient given nivolumab and ipilimumab in sequence. The origin of the receptors is a human patient with melanoma. Some clones in this sample may be carry-over from other donors' samples. Each CDR3 is given with its conserved first and last residue. The D gene is left open where the match is weak. Clone size is not always given. Where it is, it says once, few, many or a class for expanded clones.

j_call	d_call	v_call	clone_size	cdr3_aa	cdr3_nt
TRBJ2-2	.	TRBV6-4	.	CASSRGTTGELFF	TGTGCCAGCAGTCGGGGAACCACCGGGGAGCTGTTTTTT
TRBJ2-7	.	TRBV6-5	.	CASSYSGGVSEQYF	TGTGCCAGCAGTTACTCGGGCGGGGTAAGCGAGCAGTACTTC
TRBJ2-1	TRBD2	TRBV7-8	.	CASSLASVGLGIFEQFF	TGTGCCAGCAGCTTAGCTAGCGTGGGACTAGGAATTTTTGAGCAGTTCTTC
TRBJ2-5	TRBD1	TRBV5-6	.	CASSSGTGSWETQYF	TGTGCCAGCAGCTCCGGGACAGGGTCGTGGGAGACCCAGTACTTC
TRBJ2-5	.	TRBV7-8	few	CASSLSSLQETQYF	TGTGCCAGCAGCTTATCCTCCCTCCAAGAGACCCAGTACTTC
TRBJ2-2	.	TRBV28	.	CASSLTLTGFTGELFF	TGTGCCAGCAGTTTGACCCTTACAGGGTTCACCGGGGAGCTGTTTTTT
TRBJ2-1	.	TRBV6-1	.	CASSGPGSLGNNEQFF	TGTGCCAGCAGTGGACCCGGGTCCCTTGGTAACAATGAGCAGTTCTTC
TRBJ2-3	.	TRBV2	.	CASRTVLGDTQYF	TGTGCCAGCAGGACAGTCCTTGGGGATACGCAGTATTTT
TRBJ2-3	.	TRBV7-9	.	CASSLTVGAMDTQYF	TGTGCCAGCAGCTTGACGGTAGGGGCCATGGATACGCAGTATTTT
TRBJ2-7	TRBD2	TRBV13	.	CASSLRGTSREQYF	TGTGCCAGCAGCTTACGGGGGACTAGCCGCGAGCAGTACTTC
TRBJ1-2	.	TRBV7-9	few	CASSTEARGYGYTF	TGTGCCAGCAGCACCGAGGCCAGGGGCTATGGCTACACCTTC
TRBJ1-2	TRBD1	TRBV7-9	.	CASSSRTGGSYGYTF	TGTGCCAGCAGCTCTAGGACAGGGGGCTCCTATGGCTACACCTTC
TRBJ2-2	.	TRBV15	.	CATSRDLGASGELFF	TGTGCCACCAGCAGAGATTTGGGAGCGTCTGGGGAGCTGTTTTTT
TRBJ2-1	TRBD2	TRBV5-6	medium-sized	CASIPLRSGSSYNEQFF	TGTGCCAGCATCCCATTACGTAGCGGGAGCTCCTACAATGAGCAGTTCTTC
TRBJ2-2	.	TRBV5-3	.	CASTPGLGGNTGELFF	TGCGCCAGCACCCCCGGACTAGGGGGGAACACCGGGGAGCTGTTTTTT
TRBJ1-1	TRBD1	TRBV5-4	.	CASRPDRDYMNTEAFF	TGTGCCAGCAGACCCGACAGGGATTATATGAACACTGAAGCTTTCTTT
TRBJ2-1	TRBD2	TRBV4-2	.	CASIPLRSGSSYNEQFF	TGTGCCAGCATCCCATTACGTAGCGGGAGCTCCTACAATGAGCAGTTCTTC
TRBJ1-1	.	TRBV6-1	.	CASSVAVSRNTEAFF	TGTGCCAGCAGTGTAGCGGTATCCAGGAACACTGAAGCTTTCTTT
TRBJ1-1	TRBD1	TRBV14	.	CASSLTGGGEAFF	TGTGCCAGCAGCCTCACAGGGGGCGGTGAAGCTTTCTTT
TRBJ2-7	.	TRBV7-2	once	CASSFGGASYEQYF	TGTGCCAGCAGCTTTGGCGGGGCTTCCTACGAGCAGTACTTC
TRBJ2-7	.	TRBV16	.	CASRMQGGLAYEQYF	TGTGCCAGCAGAATGCAGGGGGGCCTAGCCTACGAGCAGTACTTC
TRBJ1-1	.	TRBV5-1	.	CASSWSLGQNTEAFF	TGCGCCAGCAGCTGGAGCCTGGGACAGAACACTGAAGCTTTCTTT
TRBJ2-1	TRBD1	TRBV27	.	CATQSLGTVNEQFF	TGTGCCACTCAAAGCCTCGGGACAGTAAATGAGCAGTTCTTC
TRBJ2-1	.	TRBV7-9	.	CASSPGNYNEQFF	TGTGCCAGCAGCCCGGGAAACTACAATGAGCAGTTCTTC
TRBJ2-7	.	TRBV5-1	.	CASSLSTESSYEQYF	TGCGCCAGCAGCTTGTCGACAGAGAGCTCCTACGAGCAGTACTTC
TRBJ2-7	TRBD1	TRBV18	few	CASSQTGPYYEQYF	TGTGCCAGCTCTCAGACAGGGCCGTACTACGAGCAGTACTTC
TRBJ1-4	.	TRBV27	once	CASGGTTNEKLFF	TGTGCCAGCGGGGGGACAACTAATGAAAAACTGTTTTTT
TRBJ1-5	TRBD1	TRBV7-9	.	CASSYTGGNQPQHF	TGTGCCAGCAGCTATACAGGGGGCAATCAGCCCCAGCATTTT
TRBJ2-3	TRBD2	TRBV19	.	CASSVAGTSGGLYTDTQYF	TGTGCCAGTAGTGTCGCCGGGACTAGCGGGGGGCTATACACAGATACGCAGTATTTT
TRBJ2-7	.	TRBV18	few	CASSPYARDYEQYF	TGTGCCAGCTCACCATACGCCCGGGACTACGAGCAGTACTTC
TRBJ1-6	.	TRBV2	.	CASGGDTKAGDVFHLHF	TGTGCCAGCGGTGGGGATACGAAGGCAGGGGACGTCTTTCATCTCCACTTT
TRBJ1-4	.	TRBV9	.	CASSVGDTGWEGHEKLFF	TGTGCCAGCAGCGTAGGGGACACAGGGTGGGAAGGCCATGAAAAACTGTTTTTT
TRBJ1-2	.	TRBV4-1	once	CASSPIYGSYYGYTF	TGCGCCAGCAGCCCGATTTACGGGTCCTACTATGGCTACACCTTC
TRBJ2-3	.	TRBV4-3	.	CASSRGSTDTQYF	TGCGCCAGCAGCAGGGGGAGCACAGATACGCAGTATTTT
TRBJ2-5	.	TRBV10-2	large	CASSESPPSPETQYF	TGCGCCAGCAGTGAGAGCCCCCCAAGCCCAGAGACCCAGTACTTC
TRBJ1-1	TRBD1	TRBV4-1	few	CASSESWSGTENTEAFF	TGCGCCAGCAGTGAGTCTTGGAGTGGGACAGAGAACACTGAAGCTTTCTTT
TRBJ2-7	TRBD2	TRBV19	once	CASSVASGEYEQYF	TGTGCCAGTAGCGTGGCTAGCGGGGAGTACGAGCAGTACTTC